These 26 T cell receptor beta chains were all obtained from the same sample, sequenced in a study of blood T cell repertoires in COVID-19. Repertoires were generated with immunoSEQ multiplex PCR, while TCRdb's copy carries only in-frame clones and drops some. The sample carries 100,000 to 150,000 clones, roughly 83% recorded once. Sequencing was done on a sample of peripheral blood. The receptor set was obtained from a woman aged 25 to 39 who had recovered from COVID-19.

The chain recombines TRBV6-5 with TRBJ2-1, with TRBD2 as a possible D gene (6 bases). Germline loops: CDR1 MNHEY, CDR2 SVGAGI. This CDR3 has 14 residues. V was clipped by 9 bases and J by 10 bases, with 22 bases between them. CDR3 sequence reads: CASTRRDAGREQFF. CDR3 nucleotides: TGTGCCAGTACAAGGAGGGACGCCGGAAGGGAGCAGTTCTTC.

The gene calls are TRBV3-1 (or the pseudogene TRBV3-2) and TRBJ1-5; D gene uncertain. V shed 4 bases and J shed 4 bases, with 11 bases lying between them. This CDR3 is built from 14 residues. CDR1 is LGHDT and CDR2 is YNNKEL in the germline V gene (reference sequence). The CDR3 region is CASSRKLENQPQHF. Written as DNA, the CDR3 is TGTGCCAGCAGCCGTAAGCTTGAAAATCAGCCCCAGCATTTT.

This clone has a handful of counts. The chain employs TRBV4-1 and TRBJ2-2; a possible D gene is TRBD1 (5 bases). The V gene lost 1 base and the J gene lost 5 bases, with 11 bases spanning the gap. CDR3 length equals 15 residues. CDR1 and CDR2 (germline): MGHRA, YSYEKL. The CDR3 sequence is CASSQAVTATGELFF. The CDR3 region has the DNA TGCGCCAGCAGCCAAGCAGTGACAGCAACCGGGGAGCTGTTTTTT.

This clone was seen more than once but under ten times. The V and J genes are TRBV2 and TRBJ2-1; TRBD2 might be the D (6 bases). Trimming took 3 bases from V and 0 from J, leaving 12 bases between them. CDR1 and CDR2 (germline): SNHLY, FYNNEI. CDR3 size: 16 residues. Here the CDR3 DNA reads TGTGCCAGCAGTGATTTAGCGGCGAGCTCCTACAATGAGCAGTTCTTC. It encodes CASSDLAASSYNEQFF. The whole variable domain, filled in from reference TRBV2 and TRBJ2-1, reads EPEVTQTPSHQVTQMGQEVILRCVPISNHLYFYWYRQILGQKVEFLVSFYNNEISEKSEIFDDQFSVERPDGSNFTLKIRSTKLEDSAMYFCASSDLAASSYNEQFFGPGTRLTVL.

The rearrangement links TRBV5-1 to TRBJ1-1; D perhaps matches TRBD1 (6 bases). Trimming removed 6 bases from V and 4 bases from J, with 16 bases in between. This CDR3 comprises 14 residues. CDR1 and CDR2 (germline): SGHRS, YFSETQ. CDR3 amino acids: CASTNSQGSTEAFF. CDR3 nucleotides: TGCGCCAGCACCAATTCTCAGGGGTCCACTGAAGCTTTCTTT.

The V gene is TRBV6-5, the J gene TRBJ2-3; TRBD1 aligns across 8 bases. Per the germline V gene, CDR1 is MNHEY and CDR2 is SVGAGI. The CDR3 is 15 amino acids. The junction had 7 bases not matched to a gene; V was cut back by 6 bases and J by 2 bases. The CDR3 DNA follows: TGTGCCAGCAGCCCAGGGGGCAGCAACACAGATACGCAGTATTTT. Protein: CASSPGGSNTDTQYF.

V is TRBV7-6 and J is TRBJ2-5, with TRBD1 matching 7 bases. With V trimmed by 4 bases and J by 6 bases, 26 bases remained unmatched. The CDR3 sequence is 20 residues long. Per germline, CDR1 SGHVS and CDR2 FNYEAQ. The CDR3 loop reads CASSSRGGSTFGDPQKTQYF. The CDR3 DNA follows: TGTGCCAGCAGCTCCCGAGGGGGCTCCACCTTCGGTGACCCTCAGAAGACCCAGTACTTC.

The genes are TRBV4-2 and TRBJ2-1, with 10 positions matching TRBD2. J gave up 6 bases and V 2 bases, and 22 bases lay outside the gene matches. Germline CDR1 reads LGHNA; CDR2 reads YNFKEQ. The CDR3 has 21 amino acids. CDR3 sequence reads: CASSQPGVAGGPAWGPNEQFF. In DNA, the CDR3 is TGTGCCAGCAGCCAACCTGGGGTAGCGGGGGGCCCAGCCTGGGGACCCAATGAGCAGTTCTTC.

This sequence joins TRBV6-2 or TRBV6-3 and TRBJ2-5; D is possibly TRBD1 (5 bases). The CDR3 totals 15 residues. Germline V lookup: CDR1 MNHEY, CDR2 SVGEGT. Trimming took off 4 bases at V and 5 bases at J, with 17 bases between the two ends. The CDR3 DNA reads TGTGCCAGCAGTTTAATCTCTGGGGCCGGGGAGACCCAGTACTTC. Translating it yields CASSLISGAGETQYF.

This clone was recorded once. This chain connects TRBV10-3 to TRBJ2-1; 15 bases are shared with TRBD2. Germline V gene sequence: CDR1 ENHRY, CDR2 SYGVKD. V trimming: 4 bases; J trimming: 9 bases; junction bases outside the gene matches: 4. The CDR3 consists of 15 residues. In DNA form, the CDR3 reads TGTGCCATCAGTGGGACTAGCGGGAGGGCCGTTGAGCAGTTCTTC. Its protein product is CAISGTSGRAVEQFF.

This clone was seen a handful of times. The rearrangement joins TRBV9 to TRBJ2-7; possibly TRBD2 for D (6 bases). Germline-derived CDR1 and CDR2 are SGDLS and YYNGEE. The CDR3 loop spans 15 amino acids. The ends were cut back, 0 bases at V and 3 bases at J, with 13 bases in the middle. The CDR3 coding sequence is TGTGCCAGCAGCGTAGAGGATAGCGGAAACTACGAGCAGTACTTC. Its translation is CASSVEDSGNYEQYF.

The gene calls are TRBV10-3 and TRBJ2-1, with a possible D match to TRBD1 (5 bases). The CDR3 runs to 15 residues. Trimming took off 5 bases at V and 3 bases at J, with 14 bases between the two ends. CDR1 ENHRY and CDR2 SYGVKD come from the germline V gene. CDR3 region: CAISPRQQLYNEQFF. The CDR3 DNA is TGTGCCATCAGTCCCCGACAGCAACTCTACAATGAGCAGTTCTTC.

The V call is TRBV5-1, the J call TRBJ1-2; D gene uncertain. This CDR3 has 15 residues. Germline CDR1 SGHRS, CDR2 YFSETQ. V was clipped by 0 bases and J by 5 bases, with 14 bases between them. The CDR3 loop is CASSLGAVPQYGYTF. The CDR3 bases are TGCGCCAGCAGCTTGGGGGCAGTCCCTCAGTATGGCTACACCTTC.

V gene TRBV7-8 combines with J gene TRBJ2-5, with 13 bases lining up with TRBD2. The CDR3 spans 16 residues. Unmatched junction bases numbered 7, after V lost 4 bases and J lost 5 bases. Germline V CDR1 and CDR2: SGHVS, FQNEAQ. The DNA of the CDR3 is TGTGCCAGCAGCTCCCGGACTAGCGGGGGTGGGGAGACCCAGTACTTC. It yields the protein CASSSRTSGGGETQYF.

This clone was observed a single time. V gene TRBV4-1 combines with J gene TRBJ2-7; 11 bases map to TRBD2. This CDR3 is built from 15 residues. Germline lookup yields CDR1 MGHRA and CDR2 YSYEKL. Trimming at V came to 6 bases and at J to 6 bases, leaving 10 bases not matched to a gene. CDR3 coding DNA: TGCGCCAGCAGGTTACTAGCGGGAGAGAAAGGCGAGCAGTACTTC. This sequence encodes CASRLLAGEKGEQYF.

The J gene is TRBJ1-2, the V gene TRBV13; D remains ambiguous. Trimming stripped 2 bases from V and 9 bases from J, with 19 bases between. Looked up from germline, CDR1 is PRHDT and CDR2 is FYEKMQ (reference sequence). CDR3 length equals 15 residues. The CDR3 region is CASSLNNAWARRYTF. Written as DNA, the CDR3 is TGTGCCAGCAGCTTAAATAACGCATGGGCACGCCGCTACACCTTC.

This chain joins TRBV6-5 and TRBJ1-2; 10 nucleotides line up with TRBD1. The CDR3 is 15 amino acids. The germline V gene has CDR1 MNHEY and CDR2 SVGAGI. V shed 6 bases, J shed 3 bases, and the junction held 7 bases outside the gene matches. DNA of the CDR3: TGTGCCAGCAGACGGGCTGGGACAGGGGACTATGGCTACACCTTC. As protein: CASRRAGTGDYGYTF.

The chain has TRBV24-1 and TRBJ2-3; a possible D gene is TRBD2 (5 bases). The V and J ends lost 2 bases and 4 bases respectively, with 18 bases between them. Germline V gene data show CDR1 as KGHDR and CDR2 as SFDVKD. The CDR3 is 17 residues long. The chain's CDR3 is CATSDWDPGVGADTQYF. CDR3 coding DNA: TGTGCCACCAGTGATTGGGATCCCGGGGTTGGGGCAGATACGCAGTATTTT.

The genes are TRBV2 and TRBJ2-3, with D unresolved. The CDR3 has 16 residues. Deletions cut 1 base from V and 0 bases from J, with 11 bases between. Germline assignment: CDR1 SNHLY and CDR2 FYNNEI. CDR3 region: CASSEVLGGSTDTQYF. For the CDR3, the DNA is TGTGCCAGCAGTGAAGTTCTTGGCGGTAGCACAGATACGCAGTATTTT.

This rearrangement joins TRBV12-3 or TRBV12-4 to TRBJ1-5; D is uncertain. This CDR3 spans 12 amino acids. V lost 3 bases and J 7 bases, leaving 7 bases between the germline ends. CDR3 loop: CASSFGEQPQHF. The CDR3 DNA reads as TGTGCCAGCAGTTTCGGGGAACAGCCCCAGCATTTT.

The table lists this clone with a few counts. This chain links TRBV1 with TRBJ2-5; the table calls TRBD2, which could not be checked here. TRBV1 represents a pseudogene. The CDR3 is 14 residues long. The CDR3 sequence is CTSSQSLAEKTQYF. The CDR3 DNA sequence: TGCACCAGCAGCCAATCCCTAGCAGAAAAGACCCAGTACTTC.

In its sample, this clone was seen once. The gene calls are TRBV6-5 and TRBJ1-5; D may be TRBD1 (5 bases). Germline-derived CDR1 and CDR2 are MNHEY and SVGAGI. The V gene lost 11 bases and the J gene lost 3 bases, with 20 bases spanning the gap. CDR3 length: 15 amino acids. This CDR3 is CASAGGPQNNQPQHF. The CDR3 nucleotides read TGTGCCTCCGCGGGGGGTCCCCAAAACAATCAGCCCCAGCATTTT.

V and J are TRBV7-9 and TRBJ1-3; D is uncertain. The CDR3 length is 15 residues. Germline V gene data show CDR1 as SEHNR and CDR2 as FQNEAQ (reference sequence). Trimming removed 4 bases at V and 0 bases at J, with 10 bases between. CDR3 coding DNA: TGTGCCAGCAGCTCCCTATTAGACTCTGGAAACACCATATATTTT. It encodes CASSSLLDSGNTIYF.

This clone has only a few counts. This chain uses TRBV6-5 with TRBJ2-2, with D hard to call. The CDR3 is made up of 13 amino acids. Per germline, CDR1 MNHEY and CDR2 SVGAGI. The V gene lost 2 bases and the J gene lost 5 bases, with 6 bases spanning the gap. The CDR3 DNA reads TGTGCCAGCAGTTACCCCCAGACCGGGGAGCTGTTTTTT. This codes for CASSYPQTGELFF.

This clone was found once. V gene TRBV12-3 or TRBV12-4 combines with J gene TRBJ1-5; TRBD1 is a possible D gene (5 bases). The CDR3 extends over 13 amino acids. Trimming left V 9 bases short and J 0 bases short, with 9 bases between. This CDR3 reads CASSGNSNQPQHF. In nucleotides, the CDR3 is TGTGCCAGTTCAGGGAATAGCAATCAGCCCCAGCATTTT.

This clone was counted only a few times. Other nucleotide sequences from this sample produce the same CDR3. The V and J genes are TRBV6-1 and TRBJ2-5, with 10 bases identical to TRBD2. The CDR3 is 15 amino acids. V lost 2 bases to trimming and J lost 0 bases; unmatched junction nucleotides: 0. Germline loops: CDR1 MNHNS, CDR2 SASEGT. The CDR3 loop is CASSELAGDQETQYF. The DNA for the CDR3 is TGTGCCAGCAGTGAACTAGCGGGAGACCAAGAGACCCAGTACTTC.